Detailed here is one TCR beta chain. The antigen is not known. These data originate in a study of CD4 T cells in relation to SARS-CoV-2 and coronaviruses. On the study more broadly: PBMCs were cultured with antigen for roughly 9 days before TCR beta sequencing.

Trimming at V came to 4 bases and at J to 5 bases, leaving 7 bases not matched to a gene. The CDR3 has 15 amino acids. Germline CDR1 reads LGHNA; CDR2 reads YNFKEQ. Sequenced by immunoSEQ multiplex PCR; TCRdb stores in-frame clones only, minus some. This table has 32,000 or so clones, about three quarters appearing once. Unexposed donor CD4+ T cells date from about 2011-2018, before the COVID-19 pandemic. After approximately 10 days of culture, CD4+ T cells were isolated. Unexposed-donor CD4+ T cells were probed with SARS-CoV-2 S/N and four cold-coronavirus spikes, cells permitting. The chain uses TRBV4-2 and TRBJ2-7; the match to TRBD2 covers 11 bases. The receptor's source is a human donor in good health. What was sequenced was CD4+ T cells from PBMCs, cultured in vitro. CDR3 sequence reads: CASSPLLAGENEQYF. CDR3 DNA: TGTGCCAGCAGCCCTCTACTAGCGGGAGAGAACGAGCAGTACTTC.